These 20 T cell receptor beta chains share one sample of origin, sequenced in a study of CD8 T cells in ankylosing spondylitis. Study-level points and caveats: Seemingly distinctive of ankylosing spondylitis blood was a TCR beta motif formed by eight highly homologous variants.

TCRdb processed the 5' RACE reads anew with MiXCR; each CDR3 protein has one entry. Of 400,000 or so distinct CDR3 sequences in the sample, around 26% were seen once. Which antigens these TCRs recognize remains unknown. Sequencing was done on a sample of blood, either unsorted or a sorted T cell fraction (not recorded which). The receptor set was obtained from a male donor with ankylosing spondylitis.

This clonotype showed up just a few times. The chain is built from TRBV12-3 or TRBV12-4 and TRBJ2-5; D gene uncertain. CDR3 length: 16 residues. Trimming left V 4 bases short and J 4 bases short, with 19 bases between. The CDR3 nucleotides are TGTGCCAGCAGTTCCCGCGTTGAGTCCCCCCCAGAGACCCAGTACTTC. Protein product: CASSSRVESPPETQYF.

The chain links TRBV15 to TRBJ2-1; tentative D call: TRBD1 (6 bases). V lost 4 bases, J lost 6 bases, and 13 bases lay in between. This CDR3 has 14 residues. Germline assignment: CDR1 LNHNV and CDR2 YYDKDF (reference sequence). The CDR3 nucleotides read TGTGCCACCAGCACTGAATTGGACAGCAATGAGCAGTTCTTC. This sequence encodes CATSTELDSNEQFF.

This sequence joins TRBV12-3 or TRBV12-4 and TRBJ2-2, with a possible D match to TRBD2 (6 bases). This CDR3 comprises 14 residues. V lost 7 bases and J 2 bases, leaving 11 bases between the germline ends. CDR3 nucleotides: TGTGCCAGCAAAAGGGCGGGAAACACCGGGGAGCTGTTTTTT. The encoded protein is CASKRAGNTGELFF.

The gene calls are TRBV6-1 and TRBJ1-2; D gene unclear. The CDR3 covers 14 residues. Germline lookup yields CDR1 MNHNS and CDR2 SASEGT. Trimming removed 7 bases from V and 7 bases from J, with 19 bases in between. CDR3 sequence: CASTKWETQGGYTF. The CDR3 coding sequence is TGTGCCAGCACCAAGTGGGAGACTCAAGGTGGCTACACCTTC.

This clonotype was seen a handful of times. CDR3 amino acids: CASSLLDPQYNEQFF. In nucleotides, the CDR3 is TGTGCCAGCAGCTTACTTGACCCACAATACAATGAGCAGTTCTTC. The V call is TRBV11-2, the J call TRBJ2-1; D not certain. Trimming shortened V by 2 bases and J by 4 bases, and 12 bases separated the two germline ends. CDR3 size: 15 residues. The germline V gene has CDR1 SGHAT and CDR2 FQNNGV.

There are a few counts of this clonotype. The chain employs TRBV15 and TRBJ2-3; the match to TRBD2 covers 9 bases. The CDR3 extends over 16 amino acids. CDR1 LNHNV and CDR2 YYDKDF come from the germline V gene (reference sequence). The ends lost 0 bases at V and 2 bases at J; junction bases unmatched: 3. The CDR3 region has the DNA TGTGCCACCAGCAGAGAAGCGGGGGGCTTCACAGATACGCAGTATTTT. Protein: CATSREAGGFTDTQYF.

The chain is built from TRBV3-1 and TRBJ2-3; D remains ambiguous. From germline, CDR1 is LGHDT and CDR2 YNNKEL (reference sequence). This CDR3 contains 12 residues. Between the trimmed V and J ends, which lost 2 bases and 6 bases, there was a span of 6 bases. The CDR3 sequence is CASSQTRDTQYF. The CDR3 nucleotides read TGTGCCAGCAGCCAAACAAGGGATACGCAGTATTTT.

CDR3 sequence reads: CASFEGAYTEAFF. The CDR3 DNA follows: TGCGCCAGCTTTGAGGGGGCGTACACTGAAGCTTTCTTT. The chain couples TRBV5-1 to TRBJ1-1; 7 bases are a match to TRBD1. Trimming removed 7 bases from V and 3 bases from J; junction bases left unmatched: 6. The germline gives CDR1 SGHRS, CDR2 YFSETQ. This CDR3 contains 13 residues.

CDR3 in DNA: TGTGCCAGCAGCTCCCCCAGGGGTTCAAGCTATGGCTACACCTTC. It yields the protein CASSSPRGSSYGYTF. This chain connects TRBV5-4 to TRBJ1-2; D possibly corresponds to TRBD1 (6 bases). V was cut by 3 bases and J by 4 bases, with 16 bases left in between. Germline V gene sequence: CDR1 SGHNT, CDR2 YYREEE (reference sequence). The CDR3 runs 15 residues.

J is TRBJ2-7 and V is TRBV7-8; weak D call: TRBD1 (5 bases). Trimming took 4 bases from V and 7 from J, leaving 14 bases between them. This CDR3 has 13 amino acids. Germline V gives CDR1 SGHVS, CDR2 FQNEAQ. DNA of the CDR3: TGTGCCAGCAGCTCCCTCCCAGCAGGGGAGCAGTACGTC. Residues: CASSSLPAGEQYV.

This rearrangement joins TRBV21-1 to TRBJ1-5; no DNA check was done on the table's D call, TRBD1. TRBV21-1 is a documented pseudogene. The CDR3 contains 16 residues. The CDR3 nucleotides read TGTGCCAGCGAAGCAGGGGGCCAGTGTGTCAATCAGCCCCAGCATTTT. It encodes CASEAGGQCVNQPQHF.

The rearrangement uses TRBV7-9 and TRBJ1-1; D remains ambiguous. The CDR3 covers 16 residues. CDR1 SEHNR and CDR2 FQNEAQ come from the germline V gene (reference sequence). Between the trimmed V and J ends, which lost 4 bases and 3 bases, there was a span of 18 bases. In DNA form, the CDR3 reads TGTGCCAGCAGCTGGGAGGCCTTATGGGTGCACACTGAAGCTTTCTTT. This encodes CASSWEALWVHTEAFF.

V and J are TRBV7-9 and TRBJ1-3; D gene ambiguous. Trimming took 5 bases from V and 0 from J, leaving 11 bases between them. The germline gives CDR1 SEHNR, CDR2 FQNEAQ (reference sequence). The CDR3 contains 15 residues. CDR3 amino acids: CASSPSTGSGNTIYF. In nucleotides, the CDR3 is TGTGCCAGCAGCCCGTCGACGGGCTCTGGAAACACCATATATTTT.

The CDR3 is CASSLRDRASGGNTIYF. The DNA of the CDR3 is TGTGCCAGCAGCTTACGGGACAGGGCTTCTGGGGGAAACACCATATATTTT. The gene calls are TRBV7-2 and TRBJ1-3; 9 nucleotides align to TRBD1. Unmatched junction bases numbered 9, after V lost 2 bases and J lost 4 bases. This CDR3 has 17 amino acids. Germline CDR1 and CDR2: SGHTA and FQGNSA.

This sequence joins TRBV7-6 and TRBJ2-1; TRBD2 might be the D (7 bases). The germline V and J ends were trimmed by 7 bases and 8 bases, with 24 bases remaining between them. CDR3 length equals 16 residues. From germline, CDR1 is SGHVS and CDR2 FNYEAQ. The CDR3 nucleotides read TGTGCCAGCACCCTCTACGGGGGGCGAGGTTTGGATGAGCAGTTCTTC. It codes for CASTLYGGRGLDEQFF.

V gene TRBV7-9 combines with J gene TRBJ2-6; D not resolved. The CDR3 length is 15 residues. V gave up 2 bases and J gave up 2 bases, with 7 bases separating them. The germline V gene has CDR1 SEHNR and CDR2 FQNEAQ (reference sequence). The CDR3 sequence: CASSLKQPGANVLTF. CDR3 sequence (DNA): TGTGCCAGCAGCTTAAAACAGCCTGGGGCCAACGTCCTGACTTTC.

CDR3 residues: CASSHTGTGDETQYF. For the CDR3, the DNA is TGTGCCAGCAGTCATACCGGGACAGGGGACGAGACCCAGTACTTC. The genes are TRBV12-3 or TRBV12-4 and TRBJ2-5; 10 bases are a match to TRBD1. V was pared by 5 bases and J by 5 bases, with 8 bases of the junction left unmatched. The CDR3 has 15 residues.

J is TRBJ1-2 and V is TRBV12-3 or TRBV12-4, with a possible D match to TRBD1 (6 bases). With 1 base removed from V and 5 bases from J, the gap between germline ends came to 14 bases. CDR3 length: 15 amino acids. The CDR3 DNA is TGTGCCAGCAGTTTAGGACAGGAGAGAGTGTATGGCTACACCTTC. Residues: CASSLGQERVYGYTF.

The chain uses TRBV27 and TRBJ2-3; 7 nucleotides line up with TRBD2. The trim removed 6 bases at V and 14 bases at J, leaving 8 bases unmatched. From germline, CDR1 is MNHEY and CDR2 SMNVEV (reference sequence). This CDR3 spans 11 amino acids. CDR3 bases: TGTGCCAGCAGCTACGGACTAGTTTGGTATTTT. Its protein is CASSYGLVWYF.

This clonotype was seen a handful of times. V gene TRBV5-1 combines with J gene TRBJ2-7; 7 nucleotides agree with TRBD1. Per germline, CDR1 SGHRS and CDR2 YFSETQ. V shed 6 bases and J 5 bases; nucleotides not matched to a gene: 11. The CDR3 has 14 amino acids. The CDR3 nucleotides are TGCGCCAGCACCCTACAGGGGAATGTCAACGAGCAGTACTTC. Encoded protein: CASTLQGNVNEQYF.